Listed below are T cell receptor beta chains from one sample, sequenced in a study of CD8+CD57+ T cells in acquired aplastic anemia. TCRdb called the reads again in MiXCR, with one record for every CDR3 protein. The data hold over 150,000 distinct CDR3 sequences, with about 54% observed a single time. Sequencing was done on a sample of sorted CD4+, CD8+, or CD8+CD57+ T cells (not recorded which) from PBMCs. These receptor sequences come from a human donor with aplastic anemia. The conserved cysteine and the conserved F or W are not part of the CDR3 here.

cdr3_length: 15
v_call: TRBV24-1
j_call: TRBJ1-2
cdr3_aa: ATSAPGGQGTNYGYT

cdr3_length: 13
v_call: TRBV9
j_call: TRBJ1-1
cdr3_aa: ASSVATGLNTEAF

cdr3_length: 16
v_call: TRBV4-2
j_call: TRBJ2-1
cdr3_aa: ASSQGQRAASSYNEQF

cdr3_length: 11
v_call: TRBV7-2
j_call: TRBJ1-2
cdr3_aa: ASSLGRSYGYT

cdr3_length: 10
v_call: TRBV15
j_call: TRBJ1-2
cdr3_aa: AASSLTTGYT

cdr3_length: 10
v_call: TRBV29-1
j_call: TRBJ2-3
cdr3_aa: SVERRLDTQY

cdr3_length: 14
v_call: TRBV24-1
j_call: TRBJ2-1
cdr3_aa: ATSDSEGFSYNEQF

cdr3_length: 13
v_call: TRBV6-1
j_call: TRBJ2-2
cdr3_aa: ASSEAGGVTGELF

cdr3_length: 14
v_call: TRBV6-1
j_call: TRBJ2-7
cdr3_aa: ASSEGYRGQGREQY

cdr3_length: 13
v_call: TRBV20-1
j_call: TRBJ1-3
cdr3_aa: SARGDKFSGNTIY

cdr3_length: 11
v_call: TRBV2
j_call: TRBJ2-1
cdr3_aa: ASSETGYNEQF

cdr3_length: 11
v_call: TRBV20-1
j_call: TRBJ2-5
cdr3_aa: SVTGTGGETQY

cdr3_length: 14
v_call: TRBV15
j_call: TRBJ2-4
cdr3_aa: ATSRLTGGSTNIQY

cdr3_length: 13
v_call: TRBV29-1
j_call: TRBJ2-3
cdr3_aa: SVPSSGRRTDTQY

cdr3_length: 12
v_call: TRBV15
j_call: TRBJ2-3
cdr3_aa: ATSRGKGTDTQY

cdr3_length: 13
v_call: TRBV3-1
j_call: TRBJ2-1
cdr3_aa: ASSQTWNLPYEQF

cdr3_length: 11
v_call: TRBV7-8
j_call: TRBJ2-1
cdr3_aa: ASSSMGYNEQF

cdr3_length: 12
v_call: TRBV2
j_call: TRBJ2-1
cdr3_aa: ASWGQGFGNEQF

cdr3_length: 11
v_call: TRBV4-3
j_call: TRBJ2-7
cdr3_aa: ASSPAMTYEQY

cdr3_length: 9
v_call: TRBV24-1
j_call: TRBJ2-7
cdr3_aa: ATGQGYEQY

cdr3_length: 15
v_call: TRBV9
j_call: TRBJ2-2
cdr3_aa: ASSASSGGPNTGELF

cdr3_length: 9
v_call: TRBV24-1
j_call: TRBJ2-3
cdr3_aa: ATSLEDTQY

cdr3_length: 11
v_call: TRBV5-8
j_call: TRBJ1-6
cdr3_aa: ASSLMTDSPLH

cdr3_length: 13
v_call: TRBV19
j_call: TRBJ1-1
cdr3_aa: ASSVGAEYLTEAF

cdr3_length: 14
v_call: TRBV11-2
j_call: TRBJ2-3
cdr3_aa: ASSLVPGASTDTQY

cdr3_length: 13
v_call: TRBV4-3
j_call: TRBJ2-5
cdr3_aa: ASSQDPGLKETQY